The rows below give T cell receptor beta chains drawn from one sample of a study of blood T cell repertoires in COVID-19. Generated by immunoSEQ multiplex PCR, the TCRdb table keeps only in-frame clones and is missing some. The table records about 170,000 clones, about four fifths of them present only once. Sequenced input: peripheral blood. Source of these receptors: a man between 65 and 85 years old with active or convalescent COVID-19. CDR3s include the opening cysteine and the closing phenylalanine or tryptophan.

j_gene,v_gene,CDR3aa
TRBJ1-2,TRBV7-9,CASSLWDRVNYGYTF
TRBJ1-1,TRBV5-1,CASSLAAGGGLGTEAFF
TRBJ2-7,TRBV7-8,CASSSGTPGQSITYEQYF
TRBJ1-5,TRBV10-3,CAISESGPAGQPQHF
TRBJ1-1,TRBV7-8,CASSLASRGPEAFF
TRBJ2-6,TRBV6-2/TRBV6-3,CASSWADTTGANVLTF
TRBJ1-5,TRBV6-1,CASSEYGDSTNQPQHF
TRBJ1-2,TRBV30,CAWSVNSYSGRGYTF
TRBJ2-3,TRBV11-2,CASGGTGGTDTQYF
TRBJ1-2,TRBV2,CASSEEQTLDYGYTF
TRBJ1-2,TRBV28,CASSSPGGVGYGYTF
TRBJ2-7,TRBV25-1,CASSPTSGREEQYF
TRBJ1-5,TRBV19,CASNPGQKGQPQHF
TRBJ2-3,TRBV27,CASSLGQGRKYF
TRBJ2-2,TRBV6-6,CASITGQTNTGELFF
TRBJ1-5,TRBV4-3,CASSQGLNQPQHF
TRBJ1-5,TRBV19,CASSILPGQLNQPQHF
TRBJ2-7,TRBV28,CASSLVAGEQYF
TRBJ1-4,TRBV7-9,CASSSRLGRFNEKLFF
TRBJ2-3,TRBV5-8,CASQTWRETDTQYF
TRBJ2-3,TRBV5-1,CASSLGVSTGDTQYF
TRBJ2-2,TRBV19,CASRWDGQGTGELFF
TRBJ1-4,TRBV19,CASSIIVTRGNEKLFF
TRBJ1-1,TRBV5-1,CASSLSTLRGTEAFF
TRBJ2-1,TRBV5-4,CASRLTSASYNEQFF
TRBJ2-6,TRBV5-8,CASSVPGTGKTGANVLTF
TRBJ2-7,TRBV18,CATSYGGYEQYF
TRBJ2-1,TRBV2,CASSEFTTSYNEQFF
TRBJ2-5,TRBV9,CASSVDGRRRGETQYF
TRBJ1-2,TRBV5-8,CASSRTGVSYGYTF
TRBJ2-1,TRBV18,CASSPGLAGGNEQFF
TRBJ2-1,TRBV5-1,CASRLAGAYNEQFF
TRBJ2-5,TRBV7-3,CASSWTAQETQYF
TRBJ2-5,TRBV5-8,CASSLAYQETQYF
TRBJ1-4,TRBV5-1,CASSFNIVTGLKEKLFF
TRBJ2-1,TRBV28,CASRSSGTSGSGTYNEQFF
TRBJ2-7,TRBV30,CAWKTRTGDYEQYF
TRBJ2-1,TRBV29-1,CSVGTEQFF
TRBJ1-2,TRBV11-2,CASSSGGGVFNYGYTF
TRBJ2-6,TRBV30,CAWRPLDRFLSGANVLTF
TRBJ2-7,TRBV4-2,CASSQGGSGAYEQYF
TRBJ2-1,TRBV24-1,CATSDSGGGNNEQFF
TRBJ2-1,TRBV30,CAWSRQGAVLQNEQFF
TRBJ1-2,TRBV7-6,CASSHRGQMAGYTF
TRBJ1-3,TRBV6-6,CASSSETRSGNTIYF
TRBJ1-1,TRBV28,CASTVTGGGGTEAFF